Following are 5 T cell receptor beta chains from one sample sequenced in a study of blood T cell repertoires in COVID-19 (dated by TCRdb to 2018 to 2020). The method behind the library was the immunoSEQ multiplex PCR assay. Held by TCRdb, this immuneACCESS table contains in-frame sequences only and omits some clones. Under half of the omission traces to an unresolved V gene where checked; the cause of the rest is unknown. The sample yields 150,000 to 200,000 clones; about nine tenths were counted once. Roughly 2% of the sample comes from the top ten. The specimen sequenced was peripheral blood. The receptors were sampled from a man aged 18 to 30 with acute or convalescent COVID-19.

The rearrangement uses TRBV27 and TRBJ2-1, with 7 bases lining up with TRBD1. Germline V gene data show CDR1 as MNHEY and CDR2 as SMNVEV (reference sequence). This CDR3 has 14 residues. V lost 4 bases, J lost 6 bases, and 6 bases stayed unmatched. CDR3 region: CASSSTTGSNEQFF. Here the CDR3 DNA reads TGTGCCAGCAGTTCCACGACAGGGAGCAATGAGCAGTTCTTC.

The rearrangement uses TRBV5-4 and TRBJ2-7; TRBD1 might be the D (6 bases). The CDR3 runs 16 residues. The V end lost 3 bases, the J end lost 0 bases, and 16 bases lay between the germline ends. Germline CDR1 and CDR2: SGHNT and YYREEE (reference sequence). The CDR3 loop is CASSWGPIQSSYEQYF. The CDR3 DNA reads TGTGCCAGCAGCTGGGGGCCCATTCAAAGCTCCTACGAGCAGTACTTC.

V gene TRBV5-5 combines with J gene TRBJ2-1, with 9 nucleotides matching TRBD2. The CDR3 extends over 14 amino acids. Germline V gives CDR1 SGHKS, CDR2 YYEKEE (reference sequence). With 0 bases clipped from V and 12 bases from J, the junction kept 7 bases outside the gene matches. The CDR3, as DNA: TGTGCCAGCAGCTTGGGGACTAGCGCCCGCTGGCAGTTCTTC. Its translation: CASSLGTSARWQFF. Full variable domain (missing parts from reference TRBV5-5 and TRBJ2-1): DAGVTQSPTHLIKTRGQQVTLRCSPISGHKSVSWYQQVLGQGPQFIFQYYEKEERGRGNFPDRFSARQFPNYSSELNVNALLLGDSALYLCASSLGTSARWQFFGPGTRLTVL.

The chain recombines TRBV5-4 with TRBJ2-1, with 9 bases matching TRBD2. The germline gives CDR1 SGHNT, CDR2 YYREEE (reference sequence). V lost 3 bases, J lost 4 bases, and 8 bases stayed unmatched. The CDR3 runs to 16 residues. In DNA form, the CDR3 reads TGTGCCAGCAGCTCGGTGCGGGGGGGGGTTTACAATGAGCAGTTCTTC. Encoded protein: CASSSVRGGVYNEQFF.

The rearrangement links TRBV15 to TRBJ1-2; 7 bases are a match to TRBD1. J gave up 5 bases and V 10 bases, and 22 bases lay outside the gene matches. The CDR3 runs to 17 residues. In germline, CDR1 is LNHNV, CDR2 YYDKDF (reference sequence). CDR3 residues: CARLKWARGPYWYGYTF. CDR3 nucleotide sequence: TGTGCCAGACTCAAGTGGGCAAGGGGGCCCTATTGGTATGGCTACACCTTC.